This is a list of T cell receptor beta chains from one sample in a study of regulatory T cells in long-lasting Graves disease. TCRdb analysed the multiplex PCR reads with MiXCR anew, one entry per CDR3 protein. The sample consists of about 450,000 distinct CDR3 sequences, 23% of them appearing once. The starting material was peripheral blood mononuclear cells (PBMCs), obtained when the disease was refractory, from a patient treated with antithyroid drugs. These receptors were collected from a female donor with Graves disease. CDR3s include the opening cysteine and the closing phenylalanine or tryptophan. The D gene is left open where the match is weak. Some rows have no size entry. The others give once, few or many, or a class for an expanded clone.

TRBD1	few	TRBJ1-2	TRBV29-1	TGCAGCGGGGAGACAGGGGATGGCTACACCTTC	CSGETGDGYTF
TRBD2	NA	TRBJ2-1	TRBV24-1	TGTGCCACCAGTGATAGGGGACTAGTAGGTGAGCAGTTCTTC	CATSDRGLVGEQFF
NA	few	TRBJ2-7	TRBV30	TGTGCCTGGAGTACCCGGGACATAGAGTACTTC	CAWSTRDIEYF
NA	NA	TRBJ1-1	TRBV7-2	TGTGCCAGCAGCTTAGTTCAGAAAGTGAACACTGAAGCTTTCTTT	CASSLVQKVNTEAFF
NA	NA	TRBJ1-5	TRBV28	TGTGCCAGCAGTTTAAAATACTCGAGCGGAAATAGCAATCAGCCCCAGCATTTT	CASSLKYSSGNSNQPQHF
NA	NA	TRBJ2-7	TRBV14	TGTGCCAGCAGCCCGGCCCTCGGGGCCGAGCAGTACTTC	CASSPALGAEQYF
TRBD1	many	TRBJ1-2	TRBV27	TGTGCCAGCAAAATGGGACAGCACTATGGCTACACCTTC	CASKMGQHYGYTF
TRBD1	few	TRBJ1-2	TRBV6-1	TGTGCCAGCAGTGCCACAGGGGGCATCTATGGCTACACCTTC	CASSATGGIYGYTF
NA	few	TRBJ2-7	TRBV6-1	TGTGCCAGCAGTGAAGCAAAATTCGGAAGCTCCTACGAGCAGTACTTC	CASSEAKFGSSYEQYF
NA	many	TRBJ2-5	TRBV28	TGTGCCAGCAGTTGGGTCCGGGACCAAAAACAAGAGACCCAGTACTTC	CASSWVRDQKQETQYF
TRBD1	NA	TRBJ2-2	TRBV5-1	TGCGCCAGCAGCTCCACCGGACAGGGCAGCACCGGGGAGCTGTTTTTT	CASSSTGQGSTGELFF
TRBD1	many	TRBJ1-1	TRBV6-1	TGTGCCAGCAGTGCACCAAACAGGGGATGGAACACTGAAGCTTTCTTT	CASSAPNRGWNTEAFF
TRBD1	few	TRBJ1-2	TRBV20-1	TGCAGTCCCAGGGGGAGGGGGGGGGATGGCTACACCTTC	CSPRGRGGDGYTF
NA	few	TRBJ1-1	TRBV5-1	TGTGCCAGCTCACCCAATATAGACACTGAAGCTTTCTTT	CASSPNIDTEAFF
TRBD2	NA	TRBJ2-2	TRBV7-2	TGTGCCAGCAGCTCCCCGTCGGGCGGGAGGGTATCCGGGGAGCTGTTTTTT	CASSSPSGGRVSGELFF
NA	NA	TRBJ1-1	TRBV10-3	TGTGCCATCAGTGACTTGTTTCAGGCATCCGCTGAAGCTTTCTTT	CAISDLFQASAEAFF
NA	NA	TRBJ2-7	TRBV20-1	TGCAGTGCTAGGCCCCGGGGGACCTACGAGCAGTACTTC	CSARPRGTYEQYF
NA	many	TRBJ1-2	TRBV28	TGTGCCAGCACCAACGGGGGCAGGAACTATGGCTACACCTTC	CASTNGGRNYGYTF
TRBD1	few	TRBJ1-1	TRBV11-2	TGTGCCAGCAGCTTTCTGCCGGGACAGGGAAAGGGTAATGAAGCTTTCTTT	CASSFLPGQGKGNEAFF
TRBD2	many	TRBJ2-7	TRBV3-1	TGTGCCAGCAGCCAAGTTGTAGCGGGGTCCTACGAGCAGTACTTC	CASSQVVAGSYEQYF
TRBD1	few	TRBJ1-4	TRBV14	TGTGCCAGCAGCCCGACAGGGTGGGATGAAAAACTGTTTTTT	CASSPTGWDEKLFF
NA	NA	TRBJ1-1	TRBV15	TGTGCCACCAGCACTTCACAGAGCCCCGACAGGTTCTTT	CATSTSQSPDRFF
NA	many	TRBJ1-1	TRBV29-1	TGCAGCGGGACGATGAACACTGAAGCTTTCTTT	CSGTMNTEAFF
TRBD2	NA	TRBJ2-1	TRBV28	TGTGCCAGCAGCACCACTAGCGGGAGATTCTACAATGAGCAGTTCTTC	CASSTTSGRFYNEQFF
TRBD2	NA	TRBJ2-3	TRBV28	TGTGCCAGCAGACGGGCGACTAGCGGGAGGGCCTACCCGCAGTATTTT	CASRRATSGRAYPQYF
NA	NA	TRBJ2-7	TRBV4-1	TGCGCCAGCAGCCAAGGGCTTACCGGGGGCTACGAGCAGTACTTC	CASSQGLTGGYEQYF
NA	few	TRBJ1-1	TRBV7-9	TGTGCCAGCGTCCTAGGGACGGGGAACACTGAAGCTTTCTTT	CASVLGTGNTEAFF
NA	many	TRBJ1-1	TRBV28	TGTGCCAGCAGTTTATCGGGGGTGGGCTCTGAAGCTTTCTTT	CASSLSGVGSEAFF
TRBD1	NA	TRBJ2-2	TRBV7-3	TGTGCCAGCAGCCTAGACAGGGACGCCGGGGAGCTGTTTTTT	CASSLDRDAGELFF